A single sample gave rise to the 15 T cell receptor beta chains below, sequenced in a study of beta chain features in type 1 diabetes. Every bit of the isolated RNA underwent reverse transcription, so sequencing read expressed TCRB transcripts. TCRdb's table, derived via immunoSEQ multiplex PCR, lists solely in-frame clones and lacks some. The table lists about 340,000 clones, about a tenth of them singletons. General observations from the study: When Type 1 diabetes patients were examined, their TCRB CDR3s proved moderately but significantly shorter in all four CD4+ subsets.

These receptors have no known antigen. Input material: central memory CD4+ T cells from blood. These receptors all stem from a man aged 30 to 39 with type 1 diabetes.

This chain joins TRBV11-2 and TRBJ2-7; TRBD2 aligns across 11 bases. The CDR3 extends over 15 amino acids. From germline, CDR1 is SGHAT and CDR2 FQNNGV. Unmatched junction bases numbered 3, after V lost 5 bases and J lost 0 bases. The CDR3 region has the DNA TGTGCCAGCAGCCCGACTAGCGGGGCCTCCTACGAGCAGTACTTC. Translated, it gives CASSPTSGASYEQYF.

The rearrangement uses TRBV19 and TRBJ2-6, with 8 bases matching TRBD1. The CDR3 is 16 amino acids. With 6 bases clipped from V and 0 bases from J, the junction kept 4 bases outside the gene matches. CDR1 LNHDA and CDR2 SQIVND come from the germline V gene (reference sequence). CDR3 in amino acids: CASRDRVSSGANVLTF. The CDR3 region has the DNA TGTGCCAGTAGGGACAGGGTGAGCTCTGGGGCCAACGTCCTGACTTTC.

This chain joins TRBV5-8 and TRBJ2-7; D remains ambiguous. Germline V gene sequence: CDR1 SGHTS, CDR2 YDEGEE. Trimming took off 1 base at V and 6 bases at J, with 8 bases between the two ends. The CDR3 length is 12 residues. DNA of the CDR3: TGTGCCAGCAGCTTGTTTGGCGGCGAGCAGTACTTC. Amino acids: CASSLFGGEQYF.

This clone came up a few times. The gene calls are TRBV27 and TRBJ2-3; no definite D call. Germline loops: CDR1 MNHEY, CDR2 SMNVEV (reference sequence). The CDR3 sequence is 13 residues long. Trimming removed 3 bases at V and 3 bases at J, with 7 bases between. CDR3 bases: TGTGCCAGCAGTTTTGACGAGACAGATACGCAGTATTTT. Protein: CASSFDETDTQYF.

The chain joins TRBV7-7 to TRBJ2-1; tentatively, D is TRBD2 (5 bases). The length of the CDR3 is 13 residues. The germline CDR1 and CDR2 sequences are SSHAT and FNYEAQ (reference sequence). Trimming pared 4 bases from V and 3 bases from J, leaving 7 bases between. Here the CDR3 reads CASSSGNYNEQFF. As DNA, the CDR3 is TGTGCCAGCAGCTCCGGGAACTACAATGAGCAGTTCTTC.

This clone appeared a few times. The CDR3 loop reads CASSEETHRGLHF. CDR3 in DNA: TGTGCCAGCAGTGAAGAAACCCACAGGGGTCTCCACTTT. V is TRBV6-1 and J is TRBJ1-6; the match to TRBD1 covers 7 bases. This CDR3 is built from 13 residues. Looked up from germline, CDR1 is MNHNS and CDR2 is SASEGT. With V trimmed by 1 base and J by 16 bases, 7 bases remained unmatched.

This chain connects TRBV15 to TRBJ1-1, with D uncertain. CDR3 length: 13 amino acids. Trimming pared 4 bases from V and 3 bases from J, leaving 9 bases between. Germline CDR1 is LNHNV and CDR2 is YYDKDF (reference sequence). CDR3 protein: CATSKTKDTEAFF. The CDR3 nucleotides read TGTGCCACCAGCAAGACGAAGGACACTGAAGCTTTCTTT. Full variable domain (remainder filled in from reference TRBV15 and TRBJ1-1): DAMVIQNPRYQVTQFGKPVTLSCSQTLNHNVMYWYQQKSSQAPKLLFHYYDKDFNNEADTPDNFQSRRPNTSFCFLDIRSPGLGDTAMYLCATSKTKDTEAFFGQGTRLTVV.

This clone was seen a few times. V usage is TRBV2 and J usage is TRBJ2-1; D perhaps matches TRBD1 (8 bases). CDR1 and CDR2 (germline): SNHLY, FYNNEI. Trimming removed 10 bases from V and 4 bases from J, with 17 bases in between. This CDR3 contains 14 residues. The CDR3 region has the DNA TGTGCCACGACAGGGGAGGGGAAGTACAATGAGCAGTTCTTC. This translates into CATTGEGKYNEQFF.

The chain recombines TRBV4-3 with TRBJ1-2, with 8 bases lining up with TRBD1. The CDR3 is made up of 16 amino acids. Trimming cost V 0 bases and J 4 bases; bases outside gene matches: 7. Germline loops: CDR1 LGHNA, CDR2 YSLEER. In nucleotides, the CDR3 is TGCGCCAGCAGCCAAGAATTAGACAGGGGAGGCTATGGCTACACCTTC. This encodes CASSQELDRGGYGYTF.

This clone turned up a few times. The chain couples TRBV7-8 to TRBJ2-1; D possibly matches TRBD1 or TRBD2 (6 bases each). The CDR3 has 15 amino acids. V was cut by 9 bases and J by 2 bases, with 17 bases left in between. CDR1 and CDR2 (germline): SGHVS, FQNEAQ. CDR3 nucleotides: TGTGCCAGTCAATCAGGAGGGGGACCCTACAATGAGCAGTTCTTC. Its protein is CASQSGGGPYNEQFF.

This clone has just a few counts. The rearrangement joins TRBV6-6 to TRBJ2-7; the match to TRBD2 covers 10 bases. The V and J ends lost 4 bases and 3 bases, in that order; junction bases with no gene match: 6. This CDR3 region has 15 residues. Per the germline V gene, CDR1 is MNHNY and CDR2 is SVGAGI (reference sequence). Here the CDR3 reads CASSSTSGAVYEQYF. CDR3 bases: TGTGCCAGCAGTTCTACTAGCGGGGCCGTCTACGAGCAGTACTTC.

This clone was seen ten or more times. The rearrangement uses TRBV23-1 and TRBJ2-7, with 7 bases lining up with TRBD1. TRBV23-1 is classed as an ORF, of uncertain function. The J segment lost 3 bases and the V segment lost 0 bases, leaving 8 bases of the junction unmatched. This CDR3 is 16 amino acids long. CDR3 loop: CASSQSTDRSFYEQYF. CDR3 in DNA: TGCGCCAGCAGTCAATCGACGGACAGGTCCTTCTACGAGCAGTACTTC.

This clone was seen only a few times. V gene TRBV11-2 combines with J gene TRBJ1-6, with unresolved D. Germline V gives CDR1 SGHAT, CDR2 FQNNGV. The CDR3 contains 15 residues. V gave up 2 bases and J gave up 8 bases, with 13 bases separating them. CDR3 sequence reads: CASSLIAEAYSPLHF. The CDR3 nucleotides read TGTGCCAGCAGCTTAATCGCCGAAGCGTATTCACCCCTCCACTTT.

This clone turned up a few times. The chain uses TRBV5-1 and TRBJ1-6, with D unclear. Germline values: CDR1 SGHRS, CDR2 YFSETQ. The CDR3 runs to 16 residues. Trimming cost V 0 bases and J 5 bases, with 12 bases left between them. CDR3 amino acids: CASSLEEAGDNSPLHF. CDR3 sequence (DNA): TGCGCCAGCAGCTTGGAGGAGGCGGGTGATAATTCACCCCTCCACTTT.

The V call is TRBV7-9, the J call TRBJ2-5, with 10 bases that match TRBD1. Germline-derived CDR1 and CDR2 are SEHNR and FQNEAQ (reference sequence). Trimming removed 2 bases from V and 4 bases from J; junction bases left unmatched: 4. This CDR3 is built from 15 residues. CDR3 region: CASSLFRTGGETQYF. The DNA of the CDR3 is TGTGCCAGCAGCTTATTCCGGACAGGGGGAGAGACCCAGTACTTC.